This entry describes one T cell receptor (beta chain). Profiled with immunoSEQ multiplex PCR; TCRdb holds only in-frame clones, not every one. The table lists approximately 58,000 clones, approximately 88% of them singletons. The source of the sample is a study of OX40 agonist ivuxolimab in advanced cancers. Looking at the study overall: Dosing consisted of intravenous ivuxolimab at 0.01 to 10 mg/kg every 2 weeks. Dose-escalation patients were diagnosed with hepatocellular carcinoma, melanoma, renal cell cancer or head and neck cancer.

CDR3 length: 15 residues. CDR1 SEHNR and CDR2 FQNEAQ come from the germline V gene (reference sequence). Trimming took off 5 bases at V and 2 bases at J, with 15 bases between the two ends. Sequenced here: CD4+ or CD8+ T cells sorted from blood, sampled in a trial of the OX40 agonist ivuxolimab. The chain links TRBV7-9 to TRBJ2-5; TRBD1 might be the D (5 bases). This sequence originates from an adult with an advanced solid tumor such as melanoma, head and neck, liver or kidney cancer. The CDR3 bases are TGTGCCAGCAGCCCGACAGCTACCTCTCAAGAGACCCAGTACTTC. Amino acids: CASSPTATSQETQYF. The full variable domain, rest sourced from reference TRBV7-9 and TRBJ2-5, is DTGVSQNPRHKITKRGQNVTFRCDPISEHNRLYWYRQTLGQGPEFLTYFQNEAQLEKSRLLSDRFSAERPKGSFSTLEIQRTEQGDSAMYLCASSPTATSQETQYFGPGTRLLVL.